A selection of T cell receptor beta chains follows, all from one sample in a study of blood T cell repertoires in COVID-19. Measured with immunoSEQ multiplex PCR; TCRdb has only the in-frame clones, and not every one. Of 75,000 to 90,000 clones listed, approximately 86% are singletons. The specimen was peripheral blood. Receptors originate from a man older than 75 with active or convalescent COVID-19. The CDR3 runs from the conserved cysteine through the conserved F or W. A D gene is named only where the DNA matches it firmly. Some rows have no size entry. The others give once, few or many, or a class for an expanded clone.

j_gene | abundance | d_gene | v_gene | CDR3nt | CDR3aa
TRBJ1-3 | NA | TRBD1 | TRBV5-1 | TGCGCCAGCAGCTTGACAGGGGCTGGAAACACCATATATTTT | CASSLTGAGNTIYF
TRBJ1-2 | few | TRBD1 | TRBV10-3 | TGTGCCATCAGTGAGATGACAGGGGTGGTTGGCTACACCTTC | CAISEMTGVVGYTF
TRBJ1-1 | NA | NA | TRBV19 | TGTGCCAGTAGGGAATCGACAGAGATGAACACTGAAGCTTTCTTT | CASRESTEMNTEAFF
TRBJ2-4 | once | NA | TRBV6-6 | TGTGCCAGCAGATATTCAGGGGTTTTGGCCAAAAACATTCAGTACTTC | CASRYSGVLAKNIQYF
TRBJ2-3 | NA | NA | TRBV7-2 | TGTGCCAGCAGCTTAAACGGGGGGCTCAACACAGATACGCAGTATTTT | CASSLNGGLNTDTQYF
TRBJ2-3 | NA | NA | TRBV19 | TGTGCCAGTACCCTTAGAAGCACAGATACGCAGTATTTT | CASTLRSTDTQYF
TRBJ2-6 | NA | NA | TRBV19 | TGTGCCAGTAATTACGGGAGTACCCTCTCTGGGGCCAACGTCCTGACTTTC | CASNYGSTLSGANVLTF
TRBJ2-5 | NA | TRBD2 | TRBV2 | TGTGCCAGCAGTCGGGGTAGCGGGGGGCCCCGGGAGACCCAGTACTTC | CASSRGSGGPRETQYF
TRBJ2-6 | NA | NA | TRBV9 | TGTGCCAGCAGCGCCAGGGCTTTTGGGGCCAACGTCCTGACTTTC | CASSARAFGANVLTF
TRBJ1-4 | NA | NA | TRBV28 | TGTGCCAGCAAGGGGGGGCAGAATAATGAAAAACTGTTTTTT | CASKGGQNNEKLFF
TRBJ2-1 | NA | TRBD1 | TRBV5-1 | TGCGCCAGCAGCTTATCGGGACAGGGAAACAATGAGCAGTTCTTC | CASSLSGQGNNEQFF
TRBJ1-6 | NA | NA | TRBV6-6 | TGTGCCAGCAGTTACTCGTCAGGGTTAGATAATTCACCCCTCCACTTT | CASSYSSGLDNSPLHF
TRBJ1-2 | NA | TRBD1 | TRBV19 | TGTGCCAGTAGTATAGACCGGGACAGTCCAATTTATGGCTACACCTTC | CASSIDRDSPIYGYTF
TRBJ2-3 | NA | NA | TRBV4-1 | TGCGCCAGCAGCCAAGATTGGACAACCACAGATACGCAGTATTTT | CASSQDWTTTDTQYF
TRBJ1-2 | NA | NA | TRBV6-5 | TGTGCCAGCAGTTTTCCAGCTAACTATGGCTACACCTTC | CASSFPANYGYTF
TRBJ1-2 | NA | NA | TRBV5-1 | TGCGCCAGCAGCTTGATCCGCAGGGAAGGCTACACCTTC | CASSLIRREGYTF
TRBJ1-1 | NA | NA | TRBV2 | TGTGCCACCAAACCGGGGGGCACTGAAGCTTTCTTT | CATKPGGTEAFF
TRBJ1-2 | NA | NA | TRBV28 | TGTGCCAGCAGTTCCAGGTATGGCTACACCTTC | CASSSRYGYTF
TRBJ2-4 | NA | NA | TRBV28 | TGTGCCAGCAGTTCCTTAAGGGGTGTCACCATTCAGTACTTC | CASSSLRGVTIQYF
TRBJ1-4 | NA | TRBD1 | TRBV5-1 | TGCGCCAGCAGCTCCCGACAGGGGAGTCTCAATGAAAAACTGTTTTTT | CASSSRQGSLNEKLFF
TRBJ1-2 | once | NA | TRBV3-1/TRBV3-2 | TGTGCCAGCAGCCAAGATCTTGGCTACACCTTC | CASSQDLGYTF
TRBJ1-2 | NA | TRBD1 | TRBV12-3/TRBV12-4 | TGTGCCAGCAGCTCTGGACAGGCCACGGCCACCTTC | CASSSGQATATF
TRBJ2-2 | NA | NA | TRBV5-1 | TGCGCCAGCAGCTTGGTTGCAGCGGGGAACACCGGGGAGCTGTTTTTT | CASSLVAAGNTGELFF
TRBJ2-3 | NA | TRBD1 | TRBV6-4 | TGTGCCAGCAGCGCCGGGACAGGGCGGACAGATACGCAGTATTTT | CASSAGTGRTDTQYF
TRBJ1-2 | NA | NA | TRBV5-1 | TGCGCCAGCAGCTTGTCGACAGCAAACTATGGCTACACCTTC | CASSLSTANYGYTF
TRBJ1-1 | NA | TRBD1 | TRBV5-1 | TGCGCCAGCAGCCTACTTCCCGGGACAGAGAACACTGAAGCTTTCTTT | CASSLLPGTENTEAFF
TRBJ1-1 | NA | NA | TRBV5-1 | TGCGCCAGCAGCTTGGATGGTGGAGACACTGAAGCTTTCTTT | CASSLDGGDTEAFF
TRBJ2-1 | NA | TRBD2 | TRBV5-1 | TGCGCCAGCAACCGAGGACTAGCGGGATTTAATGAGCAGTTCTTC | CASNRGLAGFNEQFF
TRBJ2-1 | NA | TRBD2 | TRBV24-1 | TGTGCCACCAGTGATTTCCTAGCGGGAGCGATCAATGAGCAGTTCTTC | CATSDFLAGAINEQFF
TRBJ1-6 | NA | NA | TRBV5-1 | TGCGCCAGCAGCTTGGCAGCAATCGGAGGAAATAATTCACCCCTCCACTTT | CASSLAAIGGNNSPLHF